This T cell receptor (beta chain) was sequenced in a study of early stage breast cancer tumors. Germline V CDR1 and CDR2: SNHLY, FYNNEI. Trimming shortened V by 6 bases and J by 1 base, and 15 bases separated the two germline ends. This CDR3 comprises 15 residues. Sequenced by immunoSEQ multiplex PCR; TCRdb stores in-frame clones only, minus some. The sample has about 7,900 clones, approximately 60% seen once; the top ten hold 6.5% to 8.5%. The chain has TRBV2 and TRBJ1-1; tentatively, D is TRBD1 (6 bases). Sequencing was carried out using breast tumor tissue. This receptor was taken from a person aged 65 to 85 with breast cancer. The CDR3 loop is CASRVTGSGNTEAFF. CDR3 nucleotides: TGTGCCAGCAGAGTCACAGGGTCCGGGAACACTGAAGCTTTCTTT. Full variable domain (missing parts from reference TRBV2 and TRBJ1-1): EPEVTQTPSHQVTQMGQEVILRCVPISNHLYFYWYRQILGQKVEFLVSFYNNEISEKSEIFDDQFSVERPDGSNFTLKIRSTKLEDSAMYFCASRVTGSGNTEAFFGQGTRLTVV.